The clone carrying this T cell receptor beta chain has a single count. What it binds is not known. The data originate from a study of neoadjuvant anti-PD-1 for oral cavity cancer. About the study: Nivolumab at 3 mg/kg was mostly given biweekly, three to four doses, pre-surgery. Whole-study findings and limits: Expansion of preexisting intratumoral clones was suggested to aid response.

CDR1 is SGHDT and CDR2 is YYEEEE in the germline V gene. Trimming took off 1 base at V and 3 bases at J, with 14 bases between the two ends. The CDR3 has 15 amino acids. TCRdb's copy holds only in-frame clones and misses some; the assay was immunoSEQ multiplex PCR. The sample gives 20,000 to 25,000 clones, about 27% of which show up once; about 16% is in the top ten. Time point specified: after neoadjuvant nivolumab, at surgical resection. Patients were newly diagnosed with stage II-IVA oral cavity squamous cell carcinoma without prior systemic or radiation treatment. This TCR came from a person between 40 and 80 years old with oral cavity squamous cell carcinoma. The chain links TRBV5-6 to TRBJ2-7; tentative D call: TRBD2 (6 bases). The sequencing here drew on tumor tissue, taken after nivolumab (anti-PD-1) treatment. The CDR3 protein is CASSLNLAMNYEQYF. For the CDR3, the DNA is TGTGCCAGCAGCTTGAACCTAGCGATGAACTACGAGCAGTACTTC.